This T cell receptor beta chain is from a study of post-analysis software for immune sequencing data (dated by TCRdb to between 2015 and 2017). Background for the entire study: Recorded disease courses included relapsing-remitting, secondary progressive and progressive-relapsing multiple sclerosis, with some patients lacking subtype annotation. The patient repertoires were set against 11 previously published healthy control repertoires from donors whose ages ranged from roughly 6 to 27 years. A subset of samples was prepared in parallel using single-end sample barcoding, then pooled and co-amplified after Illumina adapter ligation.

V sheds 0 bases and J sheds 6 bases, leaving 7 bases between their ends. The CDR3 spans 13 residues, from the cysteine through the phenylalanine. Just the 39-base CDR3 DNA is kept, in frame starting at base 1. CDR1 and CDR2 were assigned from the germline V gene as SGDLS and YYNGEE. The paper as a whole reports these results and caveats: Significantly lower normalized Chao1 diversity was found in multiple sclerosis patients than in controls, suggesting substantial peripheral T-cell clonal expansion. The multiple sclerosis patient group was slightly younger than the control group. Significantly higher frequencies in patients than in controls were found for roughly 5 TRBV segments, including TRBV5-6, TRBV5-1 and TRBV20-1. Direct clustering with F measure revealed strong co-clustering of samples prepared in the same batch, which led to a batch-effect correction.

To demonstrate the VDJtools post-analysis software, TCR beta repertoires were profiled from the peripheral blood of 13 young patients with multiple sclerosis. The patients with multiple sclerosis were children and adolescents between roughly 6 and 17 years of age. For this clonotype: Its target antigen remains unknown. Nothing much larger sits one base from this clone, and base qualities are not available.

The library was made by PCR. Reads for this sample came from an Illumina HiSeq 2500. To reduce PCR and sequencing biases, unique molecular identifiers were incorporated into the TCR beta cDNA libraries. Approximately 500,000 cDNA molecules were obtained for every 1 to 10 million input T cells, so each molecule roughly corresponded to one T cell. The patient libraries were prepared and sequenced using the same protocol as the earlier healthy control dataset. Samples belonging to the same batch were prepared together, multiplexed and sequenced on a shared HiSeq lane. Concerning the study's data processing: MIGEC handled the raw barcoded reads, throwing out single-read molecular identifier groups before consensus assembly and CDR3 extraction. VDJtools was used for post-analysis of the clonotype tables, and diversity was normalized by down-sampling every dataset to the size of the smallest sample. In repertoire overlap clustering, CDR3 amino acid sequences, but not nucleotide sequences, were matched to correct batch-related cross-sample contamination. In-frame beta chains were kept once TCRdb had trimmed the public reads at Q25 with fastp and called clones with MiXCR. CDR3 protein duplicates are merged, each entry listing the most common genes and DNA. The V and J calls and clone size come from TCRdb's table, not from the authors' own analysis. This sample holds roughly 650,000 distinct CDR3 sequences; over 45% were observed only once. The ten largest clones take up roughly 10% of the sample.

This TCR came from a girl aged 2-10 years with multiple sclerosis. The chain is encoded by TRBV9 joined to TRBJ2-1, with the identity of the D gene unclear. Source material: blood. The DNA sequence follows: TGTGCCAGCAGCGTAGCGTGGGGCAATGAGCAGTTCTTC. It specifies CASSVAWGNEQFF.